What follows are 16 T cell receptor beta chains derived from one specimen sequenced in a study of cytomegalovirus exposure and HLA in healthy donors. 13 Jbeta primers and 60 Vbeta primers were used for the PCR. Clones were read by immunoSEQ multiplex PCR, and TCRdb kept only the in-frame ones, dropping some. The sample comprises roughly 58,000 clones, roughly 84% of which are singletons, and 1.5% to 2% rests with the top ten. Material for sequencing was PBMCs. The receptor source for this set is a human donor in good health.

This chain uses TRBV18 with TRBJ2-7; D may be TRBD2 (6 bases). From germline, CDR1 is KGHSH and CDR2 LQKENI. The CDR3 extends over 16 amino acids. V gave up 0 bases and J gave up 0 bases, with 12 bases separating them. The CDR3 here is CASSPPSGQYSYEQYF. CDR3 DNA sequence: TGTGCCAGCTCACCACCTAGCGGACAATACTCCTACGAGCAGTACTTC.

This chain joins TRBV7-9 and TRBJ2-7; TRBD1 is a possible D gene (5 bases). Deletions cut 0 bases from V and 2 bases from J, with 11 bases between. This CDR3 comprises 15 residues. The germline V gene has CDR1 SEHNR and CDR2 FQNEAQ (reference sequence). CDR3 region: CASSLASAGTYEQYF. The CDR3 nucleotides are TGTGCCAGCAGCTTAGCGTCGGCAGGGACCTACGAGCAGTACTTC.

The V gene is TRBV5-4, the J gene TRBJ1-4; 10 bases fit TRBD1. Germline CDR1 is SGHNT and CDR2 is YYREEE (reference sequence). Trimming cost V 3 bases and J 5 bases; bases outside gene matches: 7. The CDR3 loop spans 16 amino acids. The CDR3 nucleotides read TGTGCCAGCAGCTCCCAGACAGGGGGCGGGAATGAAAAACTGTTTTTT. It specifies CASSSQTGGGNEKLFF. The entire variable domain, with the rest obtained from reference TRBV5-4 and TRBJ1-4, is as follows: ETGVTQSPTHLIKTRGQQVTLRCSSQSGHNTVSWYQQALGQGPQFIFQYYREEENGRGNFPPRFSGLQFPNYSSELNVNALELDDSALYLCASSSQTGGGNEKLFFGSGTQLSVL.

The chain couples TRBV19 to TRBJ1-4, with a tentative D call TRBD1 (5 bases). CDR1 is LNHDA and CDR2 is SQIVND in the germline V gene (reference sequence). V was trimmed by 6 bases and J by 8 bases, leaving 22 bases between them. The CDR3 totals 16 residues. The CDR3 region has the DNA TGTGCCAGTAGCATAACCGGGACTTTCTTTAACGAAAAACTGTTTTTT. Translating gives CASSITGTFFNEKLFF.

The V gene is TRBV6-5, the J gene TRBJ1-2; TRBD1 is a possible D gene (5 bases). V lost 6 bases, J lost 2 bases, and 10 bases lay in between. The CDR3 has 13 residues. CDR1 and CDR2 (germline): MNHEY, SVGAGI. For the CDR3, the DNA is TGTGCCAGCAGGGAGACAGCAAACTATGGCTACACCTTC. This translates into CASRETANYGYTF.

This clone was picked up a small number of times. The V and J genes are TRBV28 and TRBJ2-1, with D tentatively TRBD2 (5 bases). The germline CDR1 and CDR2 sequences are MDHEN and SYDVKM. V lost 5 bases and J lost 8, with 19 bases in between. CDR3 size: 15 residues. Here the CDR3 reads CASSLLDSVVHEQFF. The CDR3, as DNA: TGTGCCAGCAGTCTCCTGGACTCCGTTGTCCATGAGCAGTTCTTC. Looking up the rest from reference TRBV28 and TRBJ2-1 gives the full variable domain: DVKVTQSSRYLVKRTGEKVFLECVQDMDHENMFWYRQDPGLGLRLIYFSYDVKMKEKGDIPEGYSVSREKKERFSLILESASTNQTSMYLCASSLLDSVVHEQFFGPGTRLTVL.

This clone was counted only a few times. V and J are TRBV11-2 and TRBJ2-7; maybe TRBD2 (6 bases). There are 12 residues in the CDR3. Trimming stripped 3 bases from V and 9 bases from J, with 12 bases between. From germline, CDR1 is SGHAT and CDR2 FQNNGV. In DNA form, the CDR3 reads TGTGCCAGCAGCTTGGCGGGGAAGGCGCAGTACTTC. As protein: CASSLAGKAQYF.

The chain couples TRBV2 to TRBJ2-3, with D tentatively TRBD1 (6 bases). Germline assignment: CDR1 SNHLY and CDR2 FYNNEI. The ends were cut back, 6 bases at V and 6 bases at J, with 10 bases in the middle. The CDR3 totals 12 residues. CDR3 sequence: CASRRQADTQYF. CDR3 in DNA: TGTGCCAGCAGGAGACAGGCCGATACGCAGTATTTT.

This chain uses TRBV4-2 with TRBJ1-2; D remains ambiguous. Germline V CDR1 and CDR2: LGHNA, YNFKEQ. This CDR3 spans 14 amino acids. V was cut by 1 base and J by 6 bases, with 12 bases left in between. CDR3 DNA: TGTGCCAGCAGCCAAGGTGGGCAGATCGATGGCTACACCTTC. Translated: CASSQGGQIDGYTF.

The genes are TRBV25-1 and TRBJ2-7; tentative D call: TRBD2 (6 bases). The CDR3 consists of 14 residues. Trimming pared 6 bases from V and 7 bases from J, leaving 19 bases between. Looked up from germline, CDR1 is MGHDK and CDR2 is SYGVNS. The DNA for the CDR3 is TGTGCCAGCAGATCATCTTGGGACTTTACGGAGCAGTACTTC. It is translated as CASRSSWDFTEQYF.

This clone was seen once. The J gene is TRBJ2-2, the V gene TRBV19; 8 bases line up with TRBD1. CDR3 length: 15 amino acids. V shed 5 bases, J shed 5 bases, and the junction held 7 bases outside the gene matches. Per germline, CDR1 LNHDA and CDR2 SQIVND (reference sequence). CDR3 loop: CASSLWTGRTGELFF. DNA for the CDR3: TGTGCCAGTAGTCTATGGACAGGGCGAACCGGGGAGCTGTTTTTT.

The chain uses TRBV9 and TRBJ2-5; TRBD2 agrees at 9 bases. J lost 1 base, V lost 3 bases, and 13 bases had no gene match. The CDR3 length is 18 residues. In germline, CDR1 is SGDLS, CDR2 YYNGEE. The CDR3 is CASSAEGLAGRFQETQYF. The DNA of the CDR3 is TGTGCCAGCAGCGCGGAAGGCCTAGCGGGGCGCTTCCAAGAGACCCAGTACTTC.

The chain recombines TRBV7-9 with TRBJ2-5, with a tentative D call TRBD1 (6 bases). CDR3 size: 14 residues. V lost 1 base and J lost 3, with 9 bases in between. Per the germline V gene, CDR1 is SEHNR and CDR2 is FQNEAQ (reference sequence). The CDR3 DNA is TGTGCCAGCAGCTTAGATAGGGGGAAAGAGACCCAGTACTTC. It is translated as CASSLDRGKETQYF.

J is TRBJ2-7 and V is TRBV6-5, with D tentatively TRBD2 (6 bases). The CDR3 is 15 amino acids. The V and J ends lost 6 bases and 0 bases respectively, with 15 bases between them. From germline, CDR1 is MNHEY and CDR2 SVGAGI. As DNA, the CDR3 is TGTGCCAGCAGCCAAGGCCTAGCGAGCTCCTACGAGCAGTACTTC. Its translation is CASSQGLASSYEQYF.

V usage is TRBV7-8 and J usage is TRBJ1-4; no clear D gene. V dropped 3 bases and J dropped 0 bases, with 14 bases sitting between them. This CDR3 has 17 residues. Germline CDR1 SGHVS, CDR2 FQNEAQ. The CDR3 nucleotides read TGTGCCAGCAGCTTCCCCGAAAACTTTGCAACTAATGAAAAACTGTTTTTT. Translating gives CASSFPENFATNEKLFF. The variable domain in full, completed from reference TRBV7-8 and TRBJ1-4, reads GAGVSQSPRYKVAKRGQDVALRCDPISGHVSLFWYQQALGQGPEFLTYFQNEAQLDKSGLPSDRFFAERPEGSVSTLKIQRTQQEDSAVYLCASSFPENFATNEKLFFGSGTQLSVL.

J is TRBJ2-1 and V is TRBV7-6; D possibly corresponds to TRBD1 (5 bases). Germline lookup yields CDR1 SGHVS and CDR2 FNYEAQ. The CDR3 has 15 amino acids. Between the trimmed V and J ends, which lost 3 bases and 2 bases, there was a span of 11 bases. The CDR3 loop reads CASSLGRATYNEQFF. CDR3 bases: TGTGCCAGCAGCTTGGGCAGGGCTACCTACAATGAGCAGTTCTTC.